The 22 T cell receptor beta chains in this list originate from one sample, sequenced in a study of T-cell memory formation after mild COVID-19. TCRdb re-called the 5' RACE reads through MiXCR, storing one row per CDR3 protein. In the table there are roughly 260,000 distinct CDR3 sequences, about 17% of which are singletons. Input material: PBMCs or a T cell subset sorted from them (not recorded which). Receptors originate from a young man who had mild COVID-19 (a few samples of this study predate the infection). Cell type and time point are not known.

The genes are TRBV29-1 and TRBJ2-7; 10 bases align to TRBD1. The germline V gene encodes CDR1 SQVTM and CDR2 ANQGSEA. The CDR3 totals 11 residues. V shed 4 bases and J 6 bases; nucleotides not matched to a gene: 0. CDR3 in amino acids: CSVGDRGEQYV. The CDR3 nucleotides are TGCAGCGTTGGGGACAGGGGCGAGCAGTACGTC.

This clonotype was observed a handful of times. The CDR3 region has the DNA TGTGCCAGCAGAACAAGGGCAGGGAAAGAGACCCAGTACTTC. Its translation: CASRTRAGKETQYF. This chain links TRBV6-6 with TRBJ2-5, with TRBD1 as a possible D gene (5 bases). Germline V gene lookup returns CDR1 MNHNY and CDR2 SVGAGI (reference sequence). CDR3 length: 14 residues. Trimming took 6 bases from V and 3 from J, leaving 14 bases between them.

This clonotype occurred a few times. The V and J genes are TRBV6-5 and TRBJ1-6, with 7 bases that match TRBD1. The ends lost 7 bases at V and 4 bases at J; junction bases unmatched: 1. The CDR3 is made up of 13 amino acids. The germline gives CDR1 MNHEY, CDR2 SVGAGI. DNA of the CDR3: TGTGCCAGCACGGGACAGTATAATTCACCCCTCCACTTT. This encodes CASTGQYNSPLHF.

This clonotype appeared a few times. The chain joins TRBV12-3 or TRBV12-4 to TRBJ2-3, with a weak D call TRBD2 (7 bases). CDR3 length: 15 amino acids. V was clipped by 1 base and J by 5 bases, with 13 bases between them. The CDR3 nucleotides are TGTGCCAGCAGTTTAGTTCCGCGGGGGCTAGATACGCAGTATTTT. This gives the protein CASSLVPRGLDTQYF.

This clonotype was seen only once. This chain joins TRBV6-5 and TRBJ1-6; D is unclear. V was cut by 2 bases and J by 9 bases, with 8 bases left in between. The CDR3 runs to 13 residues. Germline CDR1 reads MNHEY; CDR2 reads SVGAGI. CDR3: CASSYTLGSPLHF. Written as DNA, the CDR3 is TGTGCCAGCAGTTACACCTTAGGTTCACCCCTCCACTTT.

In its sample, this clonotype was seen a few times. The CDR3 nucleotides read TGCGCCAGCAGCGCGGGACACGTTAACACTGAAGCTTTCTTT. It yields the protein CASSAGHVNTEAFF. The chain uses TRBV5-1 and TRBJ1-1; D possibly corresponds to TRBD1 (6 bases). Trimming shortened V by 4 bases and J by 2 bases, and 12 bases separated the two germline ends. The length of the CDR3 is 14 residues. Germline assignment: CDR1 SGHRS and CDR2 YFSETQ.

This clonotype was recorded a few times. The chain has TRBV19 and TRBJ1-5, with a weak D call TRBD1 (5 bases). The CDR3 consists of 15 residues. Trimming took 3 bases from V and 1 from J, leaving 10 bases between them. Germline V gives CDR1 LNHDA, CDR2 SQIVND (reference sequence). The DNA of the CDR3 is TGTGCCAGTAGTATGGGGGGGAGAAGCAATCAGCCCCAGCATTTT. As protein: CASSMGGRSNQPQHF.

This chain uses TRBV4-2 with TRBJ2-6, with 7 bases matching TRBD1. With V trimmed by 0 bases and J by 0 bases, 2 bases remained unmatched. There are 17 residues in the CDR3. Looked up from germline, CDR1 is LGHNA and CDR2 is YNFKEQ. CDR3 sequence: CASSQDRDSSGANVLTF. In DNA form, the CDR3 reads TGTGCCAGCAGCCAAGATCGGGACAGCTCTGGGGCCAACGTCCTGACTTTC.

This clonotype appeared a few times. This chain connects TRBV5-1 to TRBJ2-5; 9 bases are shared with TRBD2. The CDR3 loop spans 16 amino acids. CDR1 SGHRS and CDR2 YFSETQ come from the germline V gene. The J segment lost 3 bases and the V segment lost 4 bases, leaving 10 bases of the junction unmatched. CDR3 amino acids: CASSQGLARGEETQYF. DNA for the CDR3: TGCGCCAGCAGCCAGGGACTAGCTAGGGGGGAAGAGACCCAGTACTTC.

This clonotype was seen more than once but under ten times. The chain couples TRBV5-1 to TRBJ1-3, with unresolved D. The CDR3 is 15 residues long. The V gene lost 4 bases and the J gene lost 4 bases, with 15 bases spanning the gap. Germline CDR1 and CDR2: SGHRS and YFSETQ. Here the CDR3 reads CASSQDDPRGNTIYF. CDR3 DNA: TGCGCCAGCAGCCAAGACGACCCGAGGGGAAACACCATATATTTT.

CDR3 bases: TGTGCCAGCAGCTTAGCGCTTGGGGGTTCGAAAGAGACCCAGTACTTC. Its translation: CASSLALGGSKETQYF. The J gene is TRBJ2-5, the V gene TRBV7-8; D tentatively reads TRBD1 or TRBD2 (5 bases each). Germline CDR1 and CDR2: SGHVS and FQNEAQ. V gave up 0 bases and J gave up 3 bases, with 14 bases separating them. CDR3 length: 16 amino acids.

The table lists this clonotype with a few counts. The chain combines TRBV6-5 with TRBJ2-3, with D maybe TRBD2 (6 bases). There are 19 residues in the CDR3. Trimming left V 0 bases short and J 3 bases short, with 22 bases between. Germline assignment: CDR1 MNHEY and CDR2 SVGAGI. CDR3 in amino acids: CASSYSSGLGRGGTDTQYF. The CDR3, as DNA: TGTGCCAGCAGTTACTCGAGCGGATTGGGACGGGGAGGAACAGATACGCAGTATTTT.

The chain couples TRBV7-2 to TRBJ2-3; TRBD2 is a possible D gene (7 bases). The CDR3 contains 16 residues. In germline, CDR1 is SGHTA, CDR2 FQGNSA. V was shortened by 4 bases and J by 1 base, with 15 bases between the two germline ends. This CDR3 is CASSSSTGGRTDTQYF. Written as DNA, the CDR3 is TGTGCCAGCAGCTCCTCCACCGGGGGGCGCACAGATACGCAGTATTTT.

This clonotype showed up just a few times. This chain joins TRBV9 and TRBJ1-2; the D gene is possibly TRBD1 (5 bases). CDR1 is SGDLS, CDR2 YYNGEE, per germline. The CDR3 sequence is 13 residues long. V was shortened by 1 base and J by 1 base, with 5 bases between the two germline ends. CDR3 sequence: CASSVQGNYGYTF. DNA for the CDR3: TGTGCCAGCAGCGTACAGGGTAACTATGGCTACACCTTC.

In its sample, this clonotype was seen a few times. V and J are TRBV12-3 or TRBV12-4 and TRBJ1-1; a weak D match, TRBD1 (5 bases). The germline V and J ends were trimmed by 5 bases and 4 bases, with 14 bases remaining between them. CDR3 length: 14 amino acids. The CDR3 sequence is CASSPVGGITEAFF. The DNA for the CDR3 is TGTGCCAGCAGTCCAGTGGGGGGGATCACTGAAGCTTTCTTT.

This clonotype occurred many times. The germline gene is not matched at one end of the junction; a read error may be the cause. The rearrangement links TRBV11-2 to TRBJ2-7; D is unclear. CDR3 size: 14 residues. Germline values: CDR1 SGHAT, CDR2 FQNNGV. The CDR3 reads CASSLVAASYEQYF. CDR3 bases: TGCGCCAGCAGCTTGGTGGCAGCTTCCTACGAGCAGTACTTC.

This clonotype was seen at least ten times. V and J are TRBV20-1 and TRBJ2-5; 16 bases map to TRBD2. CDR1 is DFQATT and CDR2 is SNEGSKA in the germline V gene (reference sequence). The ends lost 2 bases at V and 5 bases at J; junction bases unmatched: 11. The CDR3 has 18 amino acids. The CDR3 sequence is CSARRRGTSGGALETQYF. CDR3 nucleotides: TGCAGTGCTAGACGACGCGGGACTAGCGGGGGGGCCTTGGAGACCCAGTACTTC.

This clonotype occurred a few times. The J gene is TRBJ1-6, the V gene TRBV6-2 or TRBV6-3; D is unclear. The CDR3 runs to 12 residues. In germline, CDR1 is MNHEY, CDR2 SVGEGT. V lost 4 bases, J lost 8 bases, and 6 bases lay in between. CDR3 sequence reads: CASSWVDSPLHF. In nucleotides, the CDR3 is TGTGCCAGCAGTTGGGTTGATTCACCCCTCCACTTT.

This clonotype occurred a few times. The chain carries TRBV7-2 and TRBJ2-3; D is possibly TRBD1 (6 bases). The V and J ends lost 0 bases and 4 bases respectively, with 8 bases between them. CDR1 SGHTA and CDR2 FQGNSA come from the germline V gene. This CDR3 comprises 14 residues. The CDR3 coding sequence is TGTGCCAGCAGCTTAGCGGGGGCGGCAGATACGCAGTATTTT. Translation: CASSLAGAADTQYF.

J is TRBJ1-2 and V is TRBV29-1; TRBD1 matches at 10 bases. V dropped 8 bases and J dropped 7; count of bases not matched to a gene: 4. Germline V gene sequence: CDR1 SQVTM, CDR2 ANQGSEA. This CDR3 has 11 amino acids. The chain's CDR3 is CSTGQGGGYTF. The CDR3 DNA reads as TGCAGCACTGGACAGGGGGGTGGCTACACCTTC.

V is TRBV4-3 and J is TRBJ2-5; TRBD2 aligns across 7 bases. The germline V gene encodes CDR1 LGHNA and CDR2 YSLEER. The CDR3 is made up of 15 amino acids. The V segment lost 0 bases and the J segment 5 bases; nucleotides outside the gene matches: 6. The CDR3 is CASSQDGLEWETQYF. Written as DNA, the CDR3 is TGCGCCAGCAGCCAAGACGGACTAGAATGGGAGACCCAGTACTTC.

This CDR3 is CASSSPGSSGANVLTF. DNA of the CDR3: TGTGCCAGCAGTTCCCCCGGGAGCTCTGGGGCCAACGTCCTGACTTTC. The V gene is TRBV12-3 or TRBV12-4, the J gene TRBJ2-6, with a tentative D call TRBD2 (6 bases). The V gene lost 4 bases and the J gene lost 0 bases, with 10 bases spanning the gap. The CDR3 sequence is 16 residues long.